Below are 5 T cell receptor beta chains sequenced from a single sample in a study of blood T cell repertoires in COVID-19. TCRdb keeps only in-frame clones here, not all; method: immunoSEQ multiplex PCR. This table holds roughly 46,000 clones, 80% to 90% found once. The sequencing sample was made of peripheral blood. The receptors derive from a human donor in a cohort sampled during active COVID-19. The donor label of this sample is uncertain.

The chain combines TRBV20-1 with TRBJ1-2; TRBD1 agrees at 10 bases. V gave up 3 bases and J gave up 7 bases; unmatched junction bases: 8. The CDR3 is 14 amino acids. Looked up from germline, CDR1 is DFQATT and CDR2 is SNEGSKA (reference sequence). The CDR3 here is CSASLGTGVFGYTF. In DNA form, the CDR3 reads TGCAGTGCTAGTCTCGGGACAGGGGTCTTTGGCTACACCTTC.

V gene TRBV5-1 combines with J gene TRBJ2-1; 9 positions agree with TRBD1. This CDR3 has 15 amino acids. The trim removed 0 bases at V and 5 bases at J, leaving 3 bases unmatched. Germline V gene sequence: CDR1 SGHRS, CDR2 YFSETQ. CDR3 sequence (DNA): TGCGCCAGCAGCTTGGGCGGACAGGGGAACAATGAGCAGTTCTTC. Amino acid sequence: CASSLGGQGNNEQFF.

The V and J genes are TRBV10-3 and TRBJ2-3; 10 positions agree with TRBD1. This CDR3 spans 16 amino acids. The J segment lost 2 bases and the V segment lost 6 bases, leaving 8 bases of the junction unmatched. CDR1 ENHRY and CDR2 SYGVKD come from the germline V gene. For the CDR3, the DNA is TGTGCCATCAGCTCTCGACAGGGGGCGACCACAGATACGCAGTATTTT. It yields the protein CAISSRQGATTDTQYF.

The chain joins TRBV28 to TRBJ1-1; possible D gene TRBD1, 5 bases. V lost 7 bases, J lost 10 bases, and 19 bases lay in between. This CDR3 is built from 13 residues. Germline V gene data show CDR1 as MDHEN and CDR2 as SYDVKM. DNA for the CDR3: TGTGCCAGCACACTATCGGGGGTGGGTGGAGCTTTCTTT. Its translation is CASTLSGVGGAFF.

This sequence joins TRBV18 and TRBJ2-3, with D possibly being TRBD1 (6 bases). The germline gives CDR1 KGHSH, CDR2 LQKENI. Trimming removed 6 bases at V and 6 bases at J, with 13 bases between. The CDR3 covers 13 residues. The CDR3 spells CASSRIRGDTQYF. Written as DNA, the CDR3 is TGTGCCAGCTCGCGAATAAGGGGGGATACGCAGTATTTT.